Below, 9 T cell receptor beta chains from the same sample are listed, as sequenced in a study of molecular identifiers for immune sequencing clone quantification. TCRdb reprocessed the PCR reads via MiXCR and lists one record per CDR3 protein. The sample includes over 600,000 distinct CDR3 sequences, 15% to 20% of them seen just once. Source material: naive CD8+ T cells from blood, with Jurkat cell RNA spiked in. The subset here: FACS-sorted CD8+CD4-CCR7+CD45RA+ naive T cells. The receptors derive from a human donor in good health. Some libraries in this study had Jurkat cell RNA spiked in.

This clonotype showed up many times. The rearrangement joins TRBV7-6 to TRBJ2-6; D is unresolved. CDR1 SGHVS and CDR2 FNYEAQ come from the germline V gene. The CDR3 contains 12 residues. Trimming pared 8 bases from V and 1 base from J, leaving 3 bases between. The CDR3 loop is CASVSGANVLTF. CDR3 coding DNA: TGTGCCAGCGTATCTGGGGCCAACGTCCTGACTTTC.

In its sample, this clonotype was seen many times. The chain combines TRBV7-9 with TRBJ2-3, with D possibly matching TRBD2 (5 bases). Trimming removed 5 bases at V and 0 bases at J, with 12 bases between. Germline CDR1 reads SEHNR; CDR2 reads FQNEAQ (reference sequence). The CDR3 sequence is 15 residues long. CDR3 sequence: CASSPNGGSTDTQYF. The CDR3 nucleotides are TGTGCCAGCAGCCCGAACGGCGGGAGCACAGATACGCAGTATTTT.

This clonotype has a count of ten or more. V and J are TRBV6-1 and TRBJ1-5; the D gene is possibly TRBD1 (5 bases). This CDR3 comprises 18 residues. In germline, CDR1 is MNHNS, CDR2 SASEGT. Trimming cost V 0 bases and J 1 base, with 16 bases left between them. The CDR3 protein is CASSEALLGVVSNQPQHF. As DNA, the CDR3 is TGTGCCAGCAGTGAAGCGCTTCTGGGGGTAGTAAGCAATCAGCCCCAGCATTTT.

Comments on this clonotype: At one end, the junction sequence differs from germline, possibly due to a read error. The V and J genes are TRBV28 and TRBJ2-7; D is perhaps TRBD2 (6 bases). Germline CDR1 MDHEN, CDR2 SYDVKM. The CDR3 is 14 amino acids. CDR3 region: CASGLRDSPYEQYF. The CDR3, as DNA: TGTGCCAGCGGTTTAAGGGACTCCCCCTACGAGCAGTACTTC.

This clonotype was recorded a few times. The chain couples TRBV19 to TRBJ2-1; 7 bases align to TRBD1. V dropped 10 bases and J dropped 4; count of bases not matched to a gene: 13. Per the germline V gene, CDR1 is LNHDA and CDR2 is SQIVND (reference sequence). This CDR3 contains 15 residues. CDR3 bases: TGTGCCACCAAAAGTCGGGACAGCCGATACAATGAGCAGTTCTTC. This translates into CATKSRDSRYNEQFF.

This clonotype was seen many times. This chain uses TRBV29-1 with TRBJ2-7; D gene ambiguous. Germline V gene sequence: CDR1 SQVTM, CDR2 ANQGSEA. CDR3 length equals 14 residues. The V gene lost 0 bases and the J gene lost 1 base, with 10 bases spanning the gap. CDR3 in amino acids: CSVEDRWGSYEQYF. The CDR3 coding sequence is TGCAGCGTTGAAGATAGGTGGGGATCCTACGAGCAGTACTTC.

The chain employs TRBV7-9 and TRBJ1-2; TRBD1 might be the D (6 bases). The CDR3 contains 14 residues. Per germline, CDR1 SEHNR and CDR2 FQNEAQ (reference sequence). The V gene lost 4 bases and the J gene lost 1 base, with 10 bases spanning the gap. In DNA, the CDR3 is TGTGCCAGCAGCTACACAGGGAATAACTATGGCTACACCTTC. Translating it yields CASSYTGNNYGYTF.

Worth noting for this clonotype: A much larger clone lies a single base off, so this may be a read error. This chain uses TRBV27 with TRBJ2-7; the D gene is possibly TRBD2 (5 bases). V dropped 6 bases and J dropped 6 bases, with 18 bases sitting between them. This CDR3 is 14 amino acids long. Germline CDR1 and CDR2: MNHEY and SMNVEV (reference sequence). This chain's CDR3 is CASSGEPTTSEQYF. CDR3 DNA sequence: TGTGCCAGCAGCGGGGAACCCACTACGAGCGAGCAGTACTTC.

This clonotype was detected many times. The CDR3 spells CASSADTNSNQPQHF. Written as DNA, the CDR3 is TGTGCCAGCAGCGCGGACACAAATAGCAATCAGCCCCAGCATTTT. The chain carries TRBV9 and TRBJ1-5, with a weak D call TRBD1 (5 bases). Per germline, CDR1 SGDLS and CDR2 YYNGEE. This CDR3 spans 15 amino acids. V was shortened by 3 bases and J by 0 bases, with 10 bases between the two germline ends.